The clone carrying this T cell receptor (beta chain) was observed a single time. These data come from a study of blood T cell repertoires in COVID-19. Study-wide background: COVID-19 samples collected from the United States, Italy and Spain covered acute and convalescent phases.

Sequencing was performed with immunoSEQ multiplex PCR; in TCRdb, only in-frame clones are kept and a portion is missing. This sample has 35,000 to 50,000 clones, with around three quarters found just once. Sequences were obtained from peripheral blood. The receptor was isolated from a man older than 75 with acute or convalescent COVID-19.

The CDR3 DNA sequence: TGTGCCAGCAGCCACCCCGGGACAGGCCACTATGGCTACACCTTC. Amino acids: CASSHPGTGHYGYTF. The chain combines TRBV16 with TRBJ1-2; TRBD1 agrees at 8 bases. CDR3 size: 15 residues. From germline, CDR1 is KGHSY and CDR2 FQNENV. Losses at the gene ends were 3 bases for V and 3 bases for J; bases not matched to a gene: 6.